These 28 T cell receptor beta chains originate from one sample sequenced in a study of blood T cell repertoires in COVID-19. Assay: immunoSEQ multiplex PCR; the TCRdb copy retains only in-frame clones and omits some. The data contain 190,000 or so clones, around 84% of them singletons. The sequenced sample consisted of peripheral blood. These TCRs come from a man aged 35-49 years with active or convalescent COVID-19.

J is TRBJ2-3 and V is TRBV3-1 (or the pseudogene TRBV3-2), with 11 bases matching TRBD2. The CDR3 sequence is 16 residues long. V shed 4 bases, J shed 1 base, and the junction held 4 bases outside the gene matches. CDR1 LGHDT and CDR2 YNNKEL come from the germline V gene (reference sequence). The CDR3 here is CASSPILAGGTDTQYF. The CDR3 region has the DNA TGTGCCAGCAGCCCTATACTAGCGGGGGGCACAGATACGCAGTATTTT.

The CDR3 region has the DNA TGTGCCATCAGTGAGGGGTCCAGGGTGGGTGAAAAACTGTTTTTT. Its protein product is CAISEGSRVGEKLFF. The chain combines TRBV10-3 with TRBJ1-4; tentatively, D is TRBD1 (5 bases). The CDR3 runs 15 residues. Trimming left V 2 bases short and J 7 bases short, with 14 bases between. Germline V gene data show CDR1 as ENHRY and CDR2 as SYGVKD.

This chain uses TRBV3-1 (or the pseudogene TRBV3-2) with TRBJ1-2; D unresolved. The CDR3 covers 16 residues. Germline V gene sequence: CDR1 LGHDT, CDR2 YNNKEL (reference sequence). V was trimmed by 0 bases and J by 3 bases, leaving 14 bases between them. The chain's CDR3 is CASSQDQAREYYGYTF. The CDR3 DNA is TGTGCCAGCAGCCAAGATCAGGCGAGGGAGTACTATGGCTACACCTTC.

The CDR3 loop is CASSLVGGDYGYTF. The DNA of the CDR3 is TGTGCCAGCAGCTTAGTAGGGGGAGACTATGGCTACACCTTC. The chain employs TRBV7-9 and TRBJ1-2, with TRBD1 as a possible D gene (6 bases). The CDR3 sequence is 14 residues long. The germline V gene encodes CDR1 SEHNR and CDR2 FQNEAQ (reference sequence). The ends were cut back, 1 base at V and 3 bases at J, with 9 bases in the middle.

The V gene is TRBV12-3 or TRBV12-4, the J gene TRBJ1-2; perhaps TRBD1 as D (6 bases). Trimming shortened V by 5 bases and J by 4 bases, and 11 bases separated the two germline ends. The CDR3 is made up of 13 amino acids. CDR3 DNA sequence: TGTGCCAGCAGTCCCCCAGGGGTCTATGGCTACACCTTC. Translation: CASSPPGVYGYTF.

For the CDR3, the DNA is TGTGCCAGCAGCCAAGCGGGCTCAAACGCGGGGGCCTACGAGCAGTACTTC. Its protein product is CASSQAGSNAGAYEQYF. This chain joins TRBV4-2 and TRBJ2-7, with 7 bases lining up with TRBD2. The CDR3 runs to 17 residues. Germline assignment: CDR1 LGHNA and CDR2 YNFKEQ. Losses at the gene ends were 1 base for V and 2 bases for J; bases not matched to a gene: 11.

This chain connects TRBV15 to TRBJ2-7, with D perhaps TRBD2 (5 bases). The CDR3 loop spans 13 amino acids. Germline V CDR1 and CDR2: LNHNV, YYDKDF (reference sequence). V dropped 3 bases and J dropped 0 bases, with 6 bases sitting between them. The CDR3 region is CATSSRDSYEQYF. The CDR3 DNA is TGTGCCACCAGCAGCCGGGACTCCTACGAGCAGTACTTC.

The chain uses TRBV30 and TRBJ1-2; weak D call: TRBD1 (6 bases). V lost 3 bases and J 2 bases, leaving 10 bases between the germline ends. The CDR3 is 13 residues long. Germline V gene data show CDR1 as GTSNPN and CDR2 as SVGIG (reference sequence). This CDR3 is CAWRPGQNYGYTF. The CDR3 nucleotides are TGTGCCTGGAGACCCGGACAGAACTATGGCTACACCTTC.

This chain links TRBV27 with TRBJ1-3; TRBD1 might be the D (6 bases). The CDR3 runs 19 residues. Per germline, CDR1 MNHEY and CDR2 SMNVEV (reference sequence). Trimming took 2 bases from V and 0 from J, leaving 20 bases between them. The CDR3 is CASSLKGPTQGYSGNTIYF. In nucleotides, the CDR3 is TGTGCCAGCAGTTTAAAAGGCCCGACCCAGGGGTACTCTGGAAACACCATATATTTT.

CDR3 DNA sequence: TGTGCCAGCAGCGTCCCGGGACAGGGGAGGGATGGCTACACCTTC. Translation: CASSVPGQGRDGYTF. V gene TRBV7-2 combines with J gene TRBJ1-2; 10 bases match TRBD1. V lost 5 bases, J lost 6 bases, and 9 bases stayed unmatched. Germline CDR1 is SGHTA and CDR2 is FQGNSA. There are 15 residues in the CDR3.

The chain employs TRBV15 and TRBJ2-7, with D possibly TRBD1 on 5 matching bases. V lost 5 bases, J lost 3 bases, and 11 bases lay in between. This CDR3 has 13 amino acids. Germline-derived CDR1 and CDR2 are LNHNV and YYDKDF (reference sequence). CDR3 residues: CATSGATGYEQYF. Written as DNA, the CDR3 is TGTGCCACCAGCGGCGCAACAGGCTACGAGCAGTACTTC.

This sequence joins TRBV5-1 and TRBJ2-2; 7 bases agree with TRBD1. The germline CDR1 and CDR2 sequences are SGHRS and YFSETQ. The CDR3 length is 15 residues. J was trimmed by 0 bases and V by 3 bases; bases with no gene match: 2. The CDR3 DNA is TGCGCCAGCAGCTACGGGACAGCGAACACCGGGGAGCTGTTTTTT. Translating gives CASSYGTANTGELFF.

This chain uses TRBV27 with TRBJ1-1, with D unclear. This CDR3 comprises 13 residues. Germline V CDR1 and CDR2: MNHEY, SMNVEV (reference sequence). V gave up 0 bases and J gave up 3 bases, with 5 bases separating them. CDR3 in DNA: TGTGCCAGCAGTTTATCTTCCTACACTGAAGCTTTCTTT. Amino acid sequence: CASSLSSYTEAFF.

The V gene is TRBV19, the J gene TRBJ2-1, with D hard to call. This CDR3 is built from 14 residues. Trimming took off 3 bases at V and 8 bases at J, with 14 bases between the two ends. Per the germline V gene, CDR1 is LNHDA and CDR2 is SQIVND (reference sequence). DNA of the CDR3: TGTGCCAGTAGTATTGATCGGTCGAGAGATGAGCAGTTCTTC. It codes for CASSIDRSRDEQFF.

Details on this clone: This CDR3 is also generated by other DNA sequences in the sample. The chain couples TRBV19 to TRBJ1-6; 9 bases align to TRBD1. J was trimmed by 6 bases and V by 4 bases; bases with no gene match: 4. CDR1 and CDR2 (germline): LNHDA, SQIVND (reference sequence). The CDR3 has 15 residues. The CDR3 nucleotides read TGTGCCAGTAGTAACAGGGGGCCTTCTAATTCACCCCTCCACTTT. Residues: CASSNRGPSNSPLHF.

The chain carries TRBV10-3 and TRBJ1-3, with D possibly matching TRBD1 (6 bases). CDR1 is ENHRY and CDR2 is SYGVKD in the germline V gene. The CDR3 is 13 amino acids. Deletions cut 5 bases from V and 2 bases from J, with 7 bases between. CDR3 sequence: CAISQGTGNTIYF. The CDR3 bases are TGTGCCATCAGTCAGGGGACTGGAAACACCATATATTTT.

The rearrangement links TRBV7-2 to TRBJ2-3, with 7 bases lining up with TRBD1. CDR1 is SGHTA, CDR2 FQGNSA, per germline. After removal of 4 bases from V and 10 bases from J, the junction contained 11 bases not matched to a gene. The CDR3 consists of 14 residues. CDR3 sequence reads: CASSSDRVDGPQYF. The CDR3 DNA is TGTGCCAGCAGCTCCGACAGGGTAGACGGGCCGCAGTATTTT.

This chain uses TRBV19 with TRBJ2-7, with D possibly TRBD1 on 6 matching bases. With 0 bases removed from V and 1 base from J, the gap between germline ends came to 7 bases. The germline gives CDR1 LNHDA, CDR2 SQIVND (reference sequence). CDR3 length equals 14 residues. Here the CDR3 reads CASSIDTGSYEQYF. CDR3 nucleotide sequence: TGTGCCAGTAGTATAGATACAGGGTCCTACGAGCAGTACTTC. Full variable domain (rest looked up from reference TRBV19 and TRBJ2-7): DGGITQSPKYLFRKEGQNVTLSCEQNLNHDAMYWYRQDPGQGLRLIYYSQIVNDFQKGDIAEGYSVSREKKESFPLTVTSAQKNPTAFYLCASSIDTGSYEQYFGPGTRLTVT.

This chain connects TRBV9 to TRBJ2-2, with a tentative D call TRBD1 (6 bases). With 0 bases removed from V and 6 bases from J, the gap between germline ends came to 15 bases. Germline CDR1 is SGDLS and CDR2 is YYNGEE. CDR3 length equals 16 residues. The CDR3 DNA is TGTGCCAGCAGCGTAGATCCAGGGGTCTCGGCCGGGGAGCTGTTTTTT. Its protein product is CASSVDPGVSAGELFF. Combining the CDR3 with reference TRBV9 and TRBJ2-2 gives the whole variable domain DSGVTQTPKHLITATGQRVTLRCSPRSGDLSVYWYQQSLDQGLQFLIQYYNGEERAKGNILERFSAQQFPDLHSELNLSSLELGDSALYFCASSVDPGVSAGELFFGEGSRLTVL.

The chain links TRBV9 to TRBJ2-7; 11 bases agree with TRBD2. The CDR3 has 16 residues. The germline CDR1 and CDR2 sequences are SGDLS and YYNGEE. The V segment lost 4 bases and the J segment 4 bases; nucleotides outside the gene matches: 10. The CDR3, as DNA: TGTGCCAGCAGCCCGGTCCTAGCGGGGGGAATTTACGAGCAGTACTTC. It is translated as CASSPVLAGGIYEQYF.

The rearrangement uses TRBV29-1 and TRBJ2-2; 8 nucleotides align to TRBD2. The CDR3 has 13 amino acids. The germline V gene encodes CDR1 SQVTM and CDR2 ANQGSEA. V lost 7 bases and J lost 1; bases outside the gene matches: 2. The CDR3 loop is CSAGGENTGELFF. As DNA, the CDR3 is TGCAGCGCCGGGGGGGAGAACACCGGGGAGCTGTTTTTT.

The gene calls are TRBV9 and TRBJ1-1; the match to TRBD1 covers 8 bases. CDR3 length equals 15 residues. Germline lookup yields CDR1 SGDLS and CDR2 YYNGEE. Trimming cost V 4 bases and J 1 base; bases outside gene matches: 6. The CDR3 region is CASSTHGQGNTEAFF. CDR3 nucleotide sequence: TGTGCCAGCAGCACTCACGGACAGGGGAACACTGAAGCTTTCTTT.

This chain joins TRBV28 and TRBJ1-4, with 9 bases fitting TRBD1. The CDR3 runs to 14 residues. The junction had 6 bases not matched to a gene; V was cut back by 6 bases and J by 7 bases. Germline CDR1 reads MDHEN; CDR2 reads SYDVKM. CDR3: CASSGTGMGEKLFF. As DNA, the CDR3 is TGTGCCAGCAGCGGGACAGGGATGGGTGAAAAACTGTTTTTT.

This clone was picked up many times. The chain recombines TRBV2 with TRBJ2-2; D uncertain. The CDR3 is 12 amino acids. Per the germline V gene, CDR1 is SNHLY and CDR2 is FYNNEI. Trimming took off 8 bases at V and 4 bases at J, with 8 bases between the two ends. The CDR3 here is CASGLLTGELFF. CDR3 coding DNA: TGTGCCAGCGGCCTCCTCACCGGGGAGCTGTTTTTT.

The rearrangement uses TRBV6-5 and TRBJ1-4; 7 bases fit TRBD1. This CDR3 contains 12 residues. V lost 10 bases, J lost 8 bases, and 7 bases stayed unmatched. CDR1 is MNHEY and CDR2 is SVGAGI in the germline V gene. In DNA form, the CDR3 reads TGTGCCACCACAGGGGTTGGCGAAAAACTGTTTTTT. Amino acids: CATTGVGEKLFF.

The gene calls are TRBV30 and TRBJ2-5, with TRBD1 identical over 7 bases. Germline-derived CDR1 and CDR2 are GTSNPN and SVGIG (reference sequence). J was trimmed by 5 bases and V by 2 bases; bases with no gene match: 8. The CDR3 is 14 residues long. The CDR3 DNA follows: TGTGCCTGGAGTTGGGCAGGGGGATTGGAGACCCAGTACTTC. Residues: CAWSWAGGLETQYF.

The V gene is TRBV2, the J gene TRBJ2-3; no firm D call. V was pared by 4 bases and J by 0 bases, with 23 bases between. This CDR3 has 19 residues. Germline-derived CDR1 and CDR2 are SNHLY and FYNNEI. The CDR3 sequence is CASSGYNLMETTSTDTQYF. DNA of the CDR3: TGTGCCAGCAGTGGGTATAACCTTATGGAGACCACTAGCACAGATACGCAGTATTTT. Full variable domain (remainder filled in from reference TRBV2 and TRBJ2-3): EPEVTQTPSHQVTQMGQEVILRCVPISNHLYFYWYRQILGQKVEFLVSFYNNEISEKSEIFDDQFSVERPDGSNFTLKIRSTKLEDSAMYFCASSGYNLMETTSTDTQYFGPGTRLTVL.

The rearrangement links TRBV6-5 to TRBJ1-2, with D perhaps matching TRBD1 (6 bases). Deletions cut 5 bases from V and 4 bases from J, with 14 bases between. The CDR3 length is 14 residues. Germline assignment: CDR1 MNHEY and CDR2 SVGAGI. The CDR3 is CASSPREGGYGYTF. The DNA for the CDR3 is TGTGCCAGCAGTCCCCGGGAGGGGGGCTATGGCTACACCTTC.